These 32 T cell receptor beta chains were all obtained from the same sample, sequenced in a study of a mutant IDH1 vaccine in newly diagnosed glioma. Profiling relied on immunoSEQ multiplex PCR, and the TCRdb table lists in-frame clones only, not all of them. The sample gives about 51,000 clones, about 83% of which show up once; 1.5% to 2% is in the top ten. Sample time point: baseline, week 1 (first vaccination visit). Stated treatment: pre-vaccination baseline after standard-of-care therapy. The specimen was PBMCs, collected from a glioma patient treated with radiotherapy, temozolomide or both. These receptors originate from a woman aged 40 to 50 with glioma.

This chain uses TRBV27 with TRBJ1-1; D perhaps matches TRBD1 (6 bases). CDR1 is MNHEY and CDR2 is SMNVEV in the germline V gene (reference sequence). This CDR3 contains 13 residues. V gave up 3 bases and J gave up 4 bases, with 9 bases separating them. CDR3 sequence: CASSFSRGTEAFF. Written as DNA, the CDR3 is TGTGCCAGCAGTTTCTCCAGGGGCACTGAAGCTTTCTTT.

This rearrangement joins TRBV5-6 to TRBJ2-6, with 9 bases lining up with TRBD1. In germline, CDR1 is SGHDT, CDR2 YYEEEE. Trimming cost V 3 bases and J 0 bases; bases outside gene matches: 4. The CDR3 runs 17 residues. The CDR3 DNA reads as TGTGCCAGCAGCTCCGGACAGGGGTTCTCTGGGGCCAACGTCCTGACTTTC. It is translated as CASSSGQGFSGANVLTF.

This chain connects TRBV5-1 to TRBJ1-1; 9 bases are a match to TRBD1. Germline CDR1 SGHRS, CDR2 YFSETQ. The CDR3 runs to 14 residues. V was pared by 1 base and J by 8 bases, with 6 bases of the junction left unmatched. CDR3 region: CASSLMGQGREAFF. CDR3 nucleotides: TGCGCCAGCAGCTTGATGGGACAGGGTCGGGAAGCTTTCTTT.

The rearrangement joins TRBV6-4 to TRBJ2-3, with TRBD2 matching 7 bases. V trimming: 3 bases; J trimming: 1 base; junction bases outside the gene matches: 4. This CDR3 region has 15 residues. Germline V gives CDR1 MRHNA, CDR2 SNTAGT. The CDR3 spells CASSEAAGGTDTQYF. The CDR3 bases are TGTGCCAGCAGTGAGGCGGCGGGAGGCACAGATACGCAGTATTTT.

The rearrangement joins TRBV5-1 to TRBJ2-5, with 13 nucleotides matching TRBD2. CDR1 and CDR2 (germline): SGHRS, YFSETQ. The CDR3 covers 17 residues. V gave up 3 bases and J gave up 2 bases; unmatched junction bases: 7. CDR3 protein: CASSSNPGLAGQETQYF. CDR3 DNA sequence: TGCGCCAGCAGCTCTAATCCGGGACTAGCGGGGCAAGAGACCCAGTACTTC.

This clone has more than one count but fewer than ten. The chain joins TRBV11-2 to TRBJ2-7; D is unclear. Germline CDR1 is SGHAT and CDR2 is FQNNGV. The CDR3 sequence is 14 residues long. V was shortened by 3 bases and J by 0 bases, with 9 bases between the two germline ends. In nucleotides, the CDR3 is TGTGCCAGCAGCTTTGGCGCCAGCTCCTACGAGCAGTACTTC. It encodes CASSFGASSYEQYF.

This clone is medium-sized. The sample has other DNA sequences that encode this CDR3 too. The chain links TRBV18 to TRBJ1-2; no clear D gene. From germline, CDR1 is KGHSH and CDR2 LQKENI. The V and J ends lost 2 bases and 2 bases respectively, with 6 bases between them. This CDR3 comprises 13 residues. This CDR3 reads CASSPGGNYGYTF. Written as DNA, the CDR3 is TGTGCCAGCTCACCAGGCGGAAACTATGGCTACACCTTC. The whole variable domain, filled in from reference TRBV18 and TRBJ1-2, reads NAGVMQNPRHLVRRRGQEARLRCSPMKGHSHVYWYRQLPEEGLKFMVYLQKENIIDESGMPKERFSAEFPKEGPSILRIQQVVRGDSAAYFCASSPGGNYGYTFGSGTRLTVV.

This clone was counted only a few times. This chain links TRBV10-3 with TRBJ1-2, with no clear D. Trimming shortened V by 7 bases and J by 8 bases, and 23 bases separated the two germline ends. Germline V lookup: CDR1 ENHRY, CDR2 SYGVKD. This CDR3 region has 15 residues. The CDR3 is CAITQTHGNGRGYTF. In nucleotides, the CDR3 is TGTGCCATCACCCAAACCCACGGGAACGGGAGGGGCTACACCTTC.

The CDR3 region has the DNA TGTGCCAGCAGTTCCAGACAGGGCTATCAGCCCCAGCATTTT. Amino acids: CASSSRQGYQPQHF. The chain combines TRBV6-5 with TRBJ1-5; 7 bases agree with TRBD1. The junction had 5 bases not matched to a gene; V was cut back by 4 bases and J by 5 bases. This CDR3 has 14 residues. Germline loops: CDR1 MNHEY, CDR2 SVGAGI.

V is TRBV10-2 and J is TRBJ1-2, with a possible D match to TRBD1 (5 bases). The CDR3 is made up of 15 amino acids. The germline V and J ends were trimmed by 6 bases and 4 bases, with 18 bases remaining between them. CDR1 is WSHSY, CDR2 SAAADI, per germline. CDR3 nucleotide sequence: TGCGCCAGCAGGGATACAGGAAGGGAACTCTATGGCTACACCTTC. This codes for CASRDTGRELYGYTF.

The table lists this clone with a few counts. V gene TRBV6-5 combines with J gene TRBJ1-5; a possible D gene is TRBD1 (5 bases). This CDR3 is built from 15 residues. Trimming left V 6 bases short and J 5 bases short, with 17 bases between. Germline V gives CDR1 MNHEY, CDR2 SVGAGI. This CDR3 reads CASSTVSGGDQPQHF. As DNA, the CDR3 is TGTGCCAGCAGCACCGTTTCTGGGGGGGATCAGCCCCAGCATTTT.

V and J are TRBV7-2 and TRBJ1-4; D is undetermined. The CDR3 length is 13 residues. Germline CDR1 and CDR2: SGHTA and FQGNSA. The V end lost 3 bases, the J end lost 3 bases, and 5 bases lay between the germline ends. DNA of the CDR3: TGTGCCAGCAGCTTCCAGTCTAATGAAAAACTGTTTTTT. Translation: CASSFQSNEKLFF.

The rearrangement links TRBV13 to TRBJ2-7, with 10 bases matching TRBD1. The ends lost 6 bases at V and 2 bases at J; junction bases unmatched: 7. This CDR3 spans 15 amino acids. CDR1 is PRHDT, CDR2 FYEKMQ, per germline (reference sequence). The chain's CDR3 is CASSPGTGDPYEQYF. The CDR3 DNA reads TGTGCCAGCAGTCCCGGGACAGGGGACCCCTACGAGCAGTACTTC.

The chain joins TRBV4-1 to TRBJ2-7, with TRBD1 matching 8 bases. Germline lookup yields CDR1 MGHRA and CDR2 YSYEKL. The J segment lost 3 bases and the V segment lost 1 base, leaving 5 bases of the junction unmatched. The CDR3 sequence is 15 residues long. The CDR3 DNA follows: TGCGCCAGCAGCCAAGTCGGGACAGGCCTCTACGAGCAGTACTTC. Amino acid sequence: CASSQVGTGLYEQYF.

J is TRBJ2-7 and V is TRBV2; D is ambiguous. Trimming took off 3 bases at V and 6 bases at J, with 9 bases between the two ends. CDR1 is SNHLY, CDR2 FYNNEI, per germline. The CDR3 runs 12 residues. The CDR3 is CASSDWQAEQYF. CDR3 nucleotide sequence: TGTGCCAGCAGTGATTGGCAGGCCGAGCAGTACTTC.

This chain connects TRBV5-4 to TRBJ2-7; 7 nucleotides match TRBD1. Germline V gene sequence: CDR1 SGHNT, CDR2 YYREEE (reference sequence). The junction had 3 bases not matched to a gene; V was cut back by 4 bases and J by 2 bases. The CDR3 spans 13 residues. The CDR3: CASSADRAYEQYF. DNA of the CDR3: TGTGCCAGCAGCGCCGACAGGGCCTACGAGCAGTACTTC.

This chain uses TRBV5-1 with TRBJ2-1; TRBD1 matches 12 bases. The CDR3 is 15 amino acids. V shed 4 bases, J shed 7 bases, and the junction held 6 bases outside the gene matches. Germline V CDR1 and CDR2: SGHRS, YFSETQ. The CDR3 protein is CASSQGTGGWNEQFF. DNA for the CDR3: TGCGCCAGCAGCCAAGGGACAGGGGGCTGGAATGAGCAGTTCTTC.

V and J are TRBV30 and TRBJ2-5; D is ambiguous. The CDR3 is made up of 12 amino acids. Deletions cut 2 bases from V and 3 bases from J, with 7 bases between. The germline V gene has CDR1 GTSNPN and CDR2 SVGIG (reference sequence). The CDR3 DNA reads TGTGCCTGGAGTCGGATTGAAGAGACCCAGTACTTC. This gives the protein CAWSRIEETQYF.

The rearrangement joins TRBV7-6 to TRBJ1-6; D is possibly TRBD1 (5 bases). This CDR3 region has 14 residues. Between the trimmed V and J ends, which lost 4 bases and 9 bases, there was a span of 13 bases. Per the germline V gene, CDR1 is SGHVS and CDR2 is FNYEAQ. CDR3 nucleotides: TGTGCCAGCAGCTCCAGAATGGGGGGTTCACCCCTCCACTTT. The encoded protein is CASSSRMGGSPLHF.

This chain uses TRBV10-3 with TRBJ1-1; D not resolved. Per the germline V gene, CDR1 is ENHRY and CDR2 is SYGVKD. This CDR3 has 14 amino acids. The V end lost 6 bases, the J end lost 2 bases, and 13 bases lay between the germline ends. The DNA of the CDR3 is TGTGCCATCAGGGGAAGGGCTAACAACACTGAAGCTTTCTTT. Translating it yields CAIRGRANNTEAFF.

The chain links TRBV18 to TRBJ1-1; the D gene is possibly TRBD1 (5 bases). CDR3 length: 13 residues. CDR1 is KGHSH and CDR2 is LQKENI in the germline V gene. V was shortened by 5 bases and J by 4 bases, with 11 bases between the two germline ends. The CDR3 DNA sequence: TGTGCCAGCTCATCGCAGGGTGGCACTGAAGCTTTCTTT. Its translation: CASSSQGGTEAFF.

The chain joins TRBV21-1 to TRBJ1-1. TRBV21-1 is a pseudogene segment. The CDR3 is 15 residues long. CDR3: CASSKYRATNTEAFF. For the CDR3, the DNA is TGTGCCAGCAGCAAATACCGGGCTACGAACACTGAAGCTTTCTTT.

The DNA of the CDR3 is TGCGCCAGCAGCGCAGACATGAAGATGAACATTCAGTACTTC. Translated, it gives CASSADMKMNIQYF. The chain links TRBV10-1 to TRBJ2-4; D ambiguous. V lost 6 bases to trimming and J lost 7 bases, with 16 bases between them. Germline V lookup: CDR1 WNHNN, CDR2 SYGVQD (reference sequence). The CDR3 runs 14 residues.

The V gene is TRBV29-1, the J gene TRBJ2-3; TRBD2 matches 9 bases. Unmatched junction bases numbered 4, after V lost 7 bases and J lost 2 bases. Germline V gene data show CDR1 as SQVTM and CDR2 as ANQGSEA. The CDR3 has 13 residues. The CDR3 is CSGAGGPTDTQYF. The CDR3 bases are TGCAGCGGAGCGGGGGGCCCCACAGATACGCAGTATTTT.

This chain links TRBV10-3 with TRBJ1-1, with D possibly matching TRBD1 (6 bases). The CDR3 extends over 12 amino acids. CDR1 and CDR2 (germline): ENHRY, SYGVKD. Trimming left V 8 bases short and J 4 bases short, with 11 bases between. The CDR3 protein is CAIGEGGTEAFF. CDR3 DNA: TGTGCCATCGGGGAGGGGGGCACTGAAGCTTTCTTT.

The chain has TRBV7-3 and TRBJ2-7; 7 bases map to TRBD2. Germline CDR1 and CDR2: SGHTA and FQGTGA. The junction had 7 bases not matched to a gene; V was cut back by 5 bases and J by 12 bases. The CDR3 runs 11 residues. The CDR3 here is CASSDGLGWYF. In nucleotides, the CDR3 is TGTGCCAGCAGCGACGGACTAGGGTGGTACTTC.

The CDR3 DNA reads as TGTGCCAGCAACCAGGTGGCAGGGGATGAAAAACTGTTTTTT. This translates into CASNQVAGDEKLFF. The J gene is TRBJ1-4, the V gene TRBV4-2; the D gene is possibly TRBD1 (6 bases). Per germline, CDR1 LGHNA and CDR2 YNFKEQ. CDR3 length equals 14 residues. Trimming left V 7 bases short and J 6 bases short, with 15 bases between.

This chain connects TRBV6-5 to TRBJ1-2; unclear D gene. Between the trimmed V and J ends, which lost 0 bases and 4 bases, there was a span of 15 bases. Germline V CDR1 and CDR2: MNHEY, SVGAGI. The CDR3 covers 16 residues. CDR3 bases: TGTGCCAGCAGTTACTCGATCTCAGAGTCGAGCTATGGCTACACCTTC. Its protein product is CASSYSISESSYGYTF.

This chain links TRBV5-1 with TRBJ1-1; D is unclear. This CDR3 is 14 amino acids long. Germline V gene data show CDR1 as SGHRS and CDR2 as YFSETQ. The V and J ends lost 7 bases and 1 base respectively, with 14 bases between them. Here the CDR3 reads CASDLTGKNTEAFF. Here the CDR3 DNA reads TGCGCCAGCGACTTGACTGGGAAGAACACTGAAGCTTTCTTT.

This CDR3 reads CASTLTPTGGLEKLFF. The CDR3 DNA reads as TGTGCCAGCACCCTAACCCCTACAGGGGGGCTTGAAAAACTGTTTTTT. This sequence joins TRBV6-6 and TRBJ1-4; TRBD1 agrees at 8 bases. J gave up 7 bases and V 7 bases, and 14 bases lay outside the gene matches. CDR1 and CDR2 (germline): MNHNY, SVGAGI (reference sequence). This CDR3 spans 16 amino acids.

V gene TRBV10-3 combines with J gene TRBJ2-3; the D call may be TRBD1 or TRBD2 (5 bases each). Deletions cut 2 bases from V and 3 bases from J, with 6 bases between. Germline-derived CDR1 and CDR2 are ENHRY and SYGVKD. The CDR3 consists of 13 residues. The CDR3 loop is CAISEEGTDTQYF. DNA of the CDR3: TGTGCCATCAGTGAGGAGGGGACAGATACGCAGTATTTT.

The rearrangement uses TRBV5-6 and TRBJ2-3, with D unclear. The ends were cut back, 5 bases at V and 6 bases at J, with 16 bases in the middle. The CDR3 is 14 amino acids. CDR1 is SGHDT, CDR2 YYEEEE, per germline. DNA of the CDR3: TGTGCCAGCAGGCCTCGGCCCACAGTGGATACGCAGTATTTT. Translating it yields CASRPRPTVDTQYF.